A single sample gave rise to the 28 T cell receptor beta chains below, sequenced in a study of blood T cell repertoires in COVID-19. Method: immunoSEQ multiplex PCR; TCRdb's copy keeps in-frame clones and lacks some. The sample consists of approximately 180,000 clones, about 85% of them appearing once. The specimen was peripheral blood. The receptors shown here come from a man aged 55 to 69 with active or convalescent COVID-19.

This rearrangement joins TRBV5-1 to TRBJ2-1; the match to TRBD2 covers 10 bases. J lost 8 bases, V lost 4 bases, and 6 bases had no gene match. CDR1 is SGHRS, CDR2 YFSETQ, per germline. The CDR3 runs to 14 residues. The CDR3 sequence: CASSPNSGGHEQFF. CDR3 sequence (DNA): TGCGCCAGCAGCCCAAATAGCGGGGGGCATGAGCAGTTCTTC. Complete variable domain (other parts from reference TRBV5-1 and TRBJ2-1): KAGVTQTPRYLIKTRGQQVTLSCSPISGHRSVSWYQQTPGQGLQFLFEYFSETQRNKGNFPGRFSGRQFSNSRSEMNVSTLELGDSALYLCASSPNSGGHEQFFGPGTRLTVL.

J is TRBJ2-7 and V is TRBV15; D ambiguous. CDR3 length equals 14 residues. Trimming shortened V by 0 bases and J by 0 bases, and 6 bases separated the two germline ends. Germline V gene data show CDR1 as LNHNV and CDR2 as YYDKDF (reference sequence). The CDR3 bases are TGTGCCACCAGCAGAGAGCGGTTCTCCTACGAGCAGTACTTC. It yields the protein CATSRERFSYEQYF.

The CDR3 is CASSSLAGGKNEQFF. CDR3 sequence (DNA): TGTGCCAGCTCATCCCTAGCGGGGGGGAAGAATGAGCAGTTCTTC. The V call is TRBV18, the J call TRBJ2-1; 12 nucleotides match TRBD2. The germline gives CDR1 KGHSH, CDR2 LQKENI. The length of the CDR3 is 15 residues. Trimming cost V 5 bases and J 7 bases; bases outside gene matches: 6.

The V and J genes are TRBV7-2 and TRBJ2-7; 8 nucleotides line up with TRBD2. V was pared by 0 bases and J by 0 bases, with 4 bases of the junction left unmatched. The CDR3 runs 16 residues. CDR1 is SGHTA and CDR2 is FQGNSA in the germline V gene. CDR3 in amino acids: CASSLAGGGSSYEQYF. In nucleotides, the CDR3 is TGTGCCAGCAGCTTAGCAGGCGGGGGGAGCTCCTACGAGCAGTACTTC.

CDR3 residues: CASSLGQGKVTEAFF. The CDR3, as DNA: TGCGCCAGCAGCTTGGGGCAGGGCAAGGTCACTGAAGCTTTCTTT. J is TRBJ1-1 and V is TRBV5-1; tentative D call: TRBD1 (5 bases). V gave up 0 bases and J gave up 4 bases, with 13 bases separating them. This CDR3 spans 15 amino acids. From germline, CDR1 is SGHRS and CDR2 YFSETQ.

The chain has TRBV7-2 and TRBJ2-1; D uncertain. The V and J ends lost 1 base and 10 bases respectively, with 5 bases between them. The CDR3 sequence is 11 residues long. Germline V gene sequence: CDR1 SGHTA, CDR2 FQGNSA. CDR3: CASSLGPEQFF. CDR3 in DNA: TGTGCCAGCAGCTTAGGGCCAGAGCAGTTCTTC.

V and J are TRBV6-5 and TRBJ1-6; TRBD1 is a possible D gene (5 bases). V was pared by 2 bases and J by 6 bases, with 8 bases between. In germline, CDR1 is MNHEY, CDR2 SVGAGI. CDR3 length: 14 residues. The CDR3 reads CASSYGGFNSPLHF. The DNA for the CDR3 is TGTGCCAGCAGTTACGGGGGGTTTAATTCACCCCTCCACTTT.

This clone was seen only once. CDR3 DNA sequence: TGCGCCAGCAGCCCGCAGGGACAGGGGAGCACAGATACGCAGTATTTT. The encoded protein is CASSPQGQGSTDTQYF. The chain joins TRBV4-1 to TRBJ2-3, with 10 positions matching TRBD1. The CDR3 spans 16 residues. Germline lookup yields CDR1 MGHRA and CDR2 YSYEKL. After removal of 4 bases from V and 0 bases from J, the junction contained 4 bases not matched to a gene.

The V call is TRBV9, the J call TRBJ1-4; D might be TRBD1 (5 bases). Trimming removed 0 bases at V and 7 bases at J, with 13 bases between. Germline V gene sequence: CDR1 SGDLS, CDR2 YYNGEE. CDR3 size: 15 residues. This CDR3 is CASSVGAREGEKLFF. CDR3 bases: TGTGCCAGCAGCGTAGGGGCCAGGGAGGGTGAAAAACTGTTTTTT.

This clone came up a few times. For the CDR3, the DNA is TGTGCCACCAGTGCCGGAGGGTATACGGCCCTGGAGACCCAGTACTTC. As protein: CATSAGGYTALETQYF. V is TRBV24-1 and J is TRBJ2-5, with a tentative D call TRBD2 (6 bases). The CDR3 covers 16 residues. V dropped 5 bases and J dropped 5 bases, with 20 bases sitting between them. Looked up from germline, CDR1 is KGHDR and CDR2 is SFDVKD.

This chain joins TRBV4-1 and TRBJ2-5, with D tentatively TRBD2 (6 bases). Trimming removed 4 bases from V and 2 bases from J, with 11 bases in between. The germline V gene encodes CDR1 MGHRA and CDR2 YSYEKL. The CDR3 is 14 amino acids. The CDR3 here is CASSPGRGQETQYF. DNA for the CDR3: TGCGCCAGCAGCCCCGGCCGGGGGCAAGAGACCCAGTACTTC.

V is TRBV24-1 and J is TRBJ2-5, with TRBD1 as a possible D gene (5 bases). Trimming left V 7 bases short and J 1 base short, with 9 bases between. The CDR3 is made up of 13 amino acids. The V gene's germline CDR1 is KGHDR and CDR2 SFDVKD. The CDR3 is CATRGASQETQYF. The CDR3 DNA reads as TGTGCCACCAGAGGGGCAAGCCAAGAGACCCAGTACTTC.

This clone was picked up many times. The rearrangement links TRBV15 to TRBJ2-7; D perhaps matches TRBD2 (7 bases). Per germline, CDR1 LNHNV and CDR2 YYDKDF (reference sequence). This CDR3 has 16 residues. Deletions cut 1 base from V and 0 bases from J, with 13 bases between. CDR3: CATSRVGGGGSYEQYF. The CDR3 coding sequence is TGTGCCACCAGCAGAGTCGGGGGAGGGGGCTCCTACGAGCAGTACTTC.

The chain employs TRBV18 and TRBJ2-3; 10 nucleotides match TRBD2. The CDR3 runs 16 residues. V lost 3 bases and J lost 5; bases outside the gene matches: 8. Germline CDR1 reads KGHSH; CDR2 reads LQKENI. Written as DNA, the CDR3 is TGTGCCAGCTCACCCCCCGGAGCGGGGGGGAGAGATACGCAGTATTTT. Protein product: CASSPPGAGGRDTQYF.

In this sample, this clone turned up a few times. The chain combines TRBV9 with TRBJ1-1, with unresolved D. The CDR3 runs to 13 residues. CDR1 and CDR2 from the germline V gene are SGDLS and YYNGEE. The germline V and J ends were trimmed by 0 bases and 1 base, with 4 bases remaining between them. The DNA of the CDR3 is TGTGCCAGCAGCGTAGTATCGAACACTGAAGCTTTCTTT. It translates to CASSVVSNTEAFF. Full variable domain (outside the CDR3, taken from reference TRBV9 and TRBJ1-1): DSGVTQTPKHLITATGQRVTLRCSPRSGDLSVYWYQQSLDQGLQFLIQYYNGEERAKGNILERFSAQQFPDLHSELNLSSLELGDSALYFCASSVVSNTEAFFGQGTRLTVV.

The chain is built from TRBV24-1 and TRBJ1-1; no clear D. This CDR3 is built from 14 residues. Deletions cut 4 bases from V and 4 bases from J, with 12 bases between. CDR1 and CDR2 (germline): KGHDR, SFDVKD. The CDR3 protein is CATSDPMSGTEAFF. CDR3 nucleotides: TGTGCCACCAGTGACCCGATGAGCGGCACTGAAGCTTTCTTT.

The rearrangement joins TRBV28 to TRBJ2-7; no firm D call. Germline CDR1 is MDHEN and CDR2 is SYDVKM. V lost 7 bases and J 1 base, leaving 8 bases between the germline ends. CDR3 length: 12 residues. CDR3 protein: CASTGLSYEQYF. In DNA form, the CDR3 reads TGTGCCAGCACGGGTCTTTCCTACGAGCAGTACTTC.

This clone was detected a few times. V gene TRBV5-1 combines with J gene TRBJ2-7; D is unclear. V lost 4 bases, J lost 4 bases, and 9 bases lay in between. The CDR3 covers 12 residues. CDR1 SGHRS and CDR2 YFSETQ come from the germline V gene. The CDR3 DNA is TGCGCCAGCAGCGTGACACCGTACGAGCAGTACTTC. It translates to CASSVTPYEQYF. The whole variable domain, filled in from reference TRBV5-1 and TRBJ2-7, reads KAGVTQTPRYLIKTRGQQVTLSCSPISGHRSVSWYQQTPGQGLQFLFEYFSETQRNKGNFPGRFSGRQFSNSRSEMNVSTLELGDSALYLCASSVTPYEQYFGPGTRLTVT.

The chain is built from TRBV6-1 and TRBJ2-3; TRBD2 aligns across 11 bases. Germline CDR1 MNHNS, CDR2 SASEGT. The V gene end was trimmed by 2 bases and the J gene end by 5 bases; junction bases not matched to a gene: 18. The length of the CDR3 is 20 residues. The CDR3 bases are TGTGCCAGCAGTGAAAAAAGTACGTTAGCGGGGGGGCCAATGGAAGATACGCAGTATTTT. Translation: CASSEKSTLAGGPMEDTQYF.

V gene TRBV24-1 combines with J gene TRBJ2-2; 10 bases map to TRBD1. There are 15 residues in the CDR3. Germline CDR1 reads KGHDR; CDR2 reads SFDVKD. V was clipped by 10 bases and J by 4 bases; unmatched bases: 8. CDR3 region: CATGGQGSGTGELFF. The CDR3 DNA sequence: TGTGCCACTGGGGGACAGGGGAGTGGCACCGGGGAGCTGTTTTTT.

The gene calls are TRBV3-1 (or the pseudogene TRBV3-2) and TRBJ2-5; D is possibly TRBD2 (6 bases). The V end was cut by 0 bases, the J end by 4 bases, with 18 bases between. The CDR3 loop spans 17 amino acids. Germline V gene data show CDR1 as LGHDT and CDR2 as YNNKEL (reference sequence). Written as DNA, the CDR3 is TGTGCCAGCAGCCAAGAATCATCGGCGGGGATGGCAGAGACCCAGTACTTC. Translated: CASSQESSAGMAETQYF.

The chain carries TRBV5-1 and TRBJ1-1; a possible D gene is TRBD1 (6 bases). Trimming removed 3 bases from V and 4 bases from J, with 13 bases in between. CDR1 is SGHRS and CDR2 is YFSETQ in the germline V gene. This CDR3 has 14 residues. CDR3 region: CASSSGTPSTEAFF. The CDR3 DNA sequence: TGCGCCAGCAGCTCCGGGACACCTTCCACTGAAGCTTTCTTT.

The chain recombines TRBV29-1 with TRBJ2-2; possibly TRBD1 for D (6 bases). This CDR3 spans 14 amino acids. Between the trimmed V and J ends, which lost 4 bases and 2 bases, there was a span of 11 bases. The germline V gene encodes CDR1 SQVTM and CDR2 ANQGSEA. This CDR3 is CSVAADRNTGELFF. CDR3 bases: TGCAGCGTTGCAGCGGACAGAAACACCGGGGAGCTGTTTTTT.

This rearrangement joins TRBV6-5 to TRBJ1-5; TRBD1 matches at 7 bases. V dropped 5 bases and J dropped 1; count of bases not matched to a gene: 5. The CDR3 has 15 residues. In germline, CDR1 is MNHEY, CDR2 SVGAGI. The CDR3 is CASSRGTESNQPQHF. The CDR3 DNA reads TGTGCCAGCAGTCGGGGGACAGAGAGCAATCAGCCCCAGCATTTT.

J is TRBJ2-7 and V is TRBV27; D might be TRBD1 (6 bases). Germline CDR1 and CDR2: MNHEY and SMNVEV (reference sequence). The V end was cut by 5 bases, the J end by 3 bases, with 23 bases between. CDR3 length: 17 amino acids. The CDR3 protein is CASSLHQQGPHFYEQYF. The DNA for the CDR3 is TGTGCCAGCAGTCTACATCAGCAGGGGCCCCACTTCTACGAGCAGTACTTC.

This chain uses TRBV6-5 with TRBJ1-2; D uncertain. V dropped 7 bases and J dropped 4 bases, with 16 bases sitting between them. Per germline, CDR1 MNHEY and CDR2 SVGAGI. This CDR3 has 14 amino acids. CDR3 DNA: TGTGCCAGCACCAAGTCAGTGACTAGCTATGGCTACACCTTC. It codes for CASTKSVTSYGYTF.

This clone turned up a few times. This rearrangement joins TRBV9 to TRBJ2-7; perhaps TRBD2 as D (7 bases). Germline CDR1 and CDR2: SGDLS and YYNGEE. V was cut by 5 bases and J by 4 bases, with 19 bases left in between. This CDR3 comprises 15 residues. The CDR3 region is CASSQTTGGSYEQYF. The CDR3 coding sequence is TGTGCCAGCAGTCAAACGACGGGGGGCTCTTACGAGCAGTACTTC.

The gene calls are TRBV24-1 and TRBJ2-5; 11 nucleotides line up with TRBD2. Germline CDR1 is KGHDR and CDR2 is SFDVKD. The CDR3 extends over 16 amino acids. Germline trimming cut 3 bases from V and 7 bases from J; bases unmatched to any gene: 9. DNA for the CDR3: TGTGCCACCAGTGATCCTCTAGCGGGGGGCGAGGGGACCCAGTACTTC. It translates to CATSDPLAGGEGTQYF.